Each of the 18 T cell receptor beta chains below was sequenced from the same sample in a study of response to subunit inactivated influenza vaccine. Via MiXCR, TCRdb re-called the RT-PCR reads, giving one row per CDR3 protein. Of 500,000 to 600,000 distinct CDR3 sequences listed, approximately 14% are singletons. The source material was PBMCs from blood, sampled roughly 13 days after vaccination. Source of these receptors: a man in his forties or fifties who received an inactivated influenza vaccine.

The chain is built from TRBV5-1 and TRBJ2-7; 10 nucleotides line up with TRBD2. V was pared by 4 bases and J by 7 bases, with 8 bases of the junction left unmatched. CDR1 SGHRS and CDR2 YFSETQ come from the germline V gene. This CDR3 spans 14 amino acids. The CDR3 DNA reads TGCGCCAGCAGCCTGCTAGCGGGAGTTGGAGAGCAGTACTTC. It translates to CASSLLAGVGEQYF.

The chain's CDR3 is CASKREGQFGEQYF. CDR3 nucleotide sequence: TGTGCCAGCAAGCGGGAGGGCCAATTCGGCGAGCAGTACTTC. This chain connects TRBV6-1 to TRBJ2-7; TRBD2 matches at 10 bases. V lost 7 bases to trimming and J lost 6 bases; unmatched junction nucleotides: 9. Germline V gene sequence: CDR1 MNHNS, CDR2 SASEGT. This CDR3 is 14 amino acids long.

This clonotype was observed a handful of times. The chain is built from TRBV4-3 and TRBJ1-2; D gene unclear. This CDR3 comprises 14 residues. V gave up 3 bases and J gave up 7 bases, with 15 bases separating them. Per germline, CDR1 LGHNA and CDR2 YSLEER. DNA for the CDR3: TGCGCCAGCAGCCACCCTCAAGGAGGCAGTGGCTACACCTTC. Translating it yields CASSHPQGGSGYTF.

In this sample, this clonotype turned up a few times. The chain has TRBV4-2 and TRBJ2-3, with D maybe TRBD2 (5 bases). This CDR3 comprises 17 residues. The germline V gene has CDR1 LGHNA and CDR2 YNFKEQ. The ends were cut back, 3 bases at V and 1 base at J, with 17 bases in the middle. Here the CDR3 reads CASSQGLRSDRTDTQYF. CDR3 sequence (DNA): TGTGCCAGCAGCCAGGGTCTTCGTAGCGACCGCACAGATACGCAGTATTTT.

In DNA form, the CDR3 reads TGTGCCAGCAGAGAGACCCCGACTGGCCCCTACGAGCAGTACTTC. This codes for CASRETPTGPYEQYF. The gene calls are TRBV2 and TRBJ2-7; unclear D gene. Trimming removed 6 bases from V and 2 bases from J, with 17 bases in between. CDR3 length: 15 amino acids. Per germline, CDR1 SNHLY and CDR2 FYNNEI. Together with reference TRBV2 and TRBJ2-7, the CDR3 gives the full variable domain: EPEVTQTPSHQVTQMGQEVILRCVPISNHLYFYWYRQILGQKVEFLVSFYNNEISEKSEIFDDQFSVERPDGSNFTLKIRSTKLEDSAMYFCASRETPTGPYEQYFGPGTRLTVT.

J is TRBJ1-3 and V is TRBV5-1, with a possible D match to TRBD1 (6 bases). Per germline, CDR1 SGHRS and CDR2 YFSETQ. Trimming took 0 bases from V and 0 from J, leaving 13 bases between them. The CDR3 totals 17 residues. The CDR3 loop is CASSLGTGQISGNTIYF. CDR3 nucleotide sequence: TGCGCCAGCAGCTTGGGCACCGGACAGATCTCTGGAAACACCATATATTTT.

CDR3 in DNA: TGTGCCATCAGTGAGTCGGGACTAGCGGGAGACGAGCAGTACTTC. This encodes CAISESGLAGDEQYF. V usage is TRBV10-3 and J usage is TRBJ2-7; 14 nucleotides match TRBD2. The ends lost 0 bases at V and 5 bases at J; junction bases unmatched: 0. The CDR3 consists of 15 residues. CDR1 and CDR2 from the germline V gene are ENHRY and SYGVKD.

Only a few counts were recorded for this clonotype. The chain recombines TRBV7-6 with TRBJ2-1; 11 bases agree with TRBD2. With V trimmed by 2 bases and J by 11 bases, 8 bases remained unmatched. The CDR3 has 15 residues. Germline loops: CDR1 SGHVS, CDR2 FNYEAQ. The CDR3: CASSLLWTSGLKQFF. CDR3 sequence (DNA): TGTGCCAGCAGCTTACTTTGGACTAGCGGGCTAAAGCAGTTCTTC.

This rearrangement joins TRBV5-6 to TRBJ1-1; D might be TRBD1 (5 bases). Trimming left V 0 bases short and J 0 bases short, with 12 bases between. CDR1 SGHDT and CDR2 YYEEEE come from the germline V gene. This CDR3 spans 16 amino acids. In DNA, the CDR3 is TGTGCCAGCAGCTTGGGGGCGGGGGGGATGAACACTGAAGCTTTCTTT. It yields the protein CASSLGAGGMNTEAFF.

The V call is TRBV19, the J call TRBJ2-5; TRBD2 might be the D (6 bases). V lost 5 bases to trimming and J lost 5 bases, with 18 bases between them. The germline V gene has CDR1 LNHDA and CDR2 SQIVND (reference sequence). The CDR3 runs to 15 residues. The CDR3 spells CASSRRDSKRETQYF. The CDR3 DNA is TGTGCCAGTAGTCGCCGGGACTCTAAAAGGGAGACCCAGTACTTC.

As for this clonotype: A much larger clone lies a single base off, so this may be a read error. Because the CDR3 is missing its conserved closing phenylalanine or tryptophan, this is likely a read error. CDR3 amino acids: CASSLAGTRSYNEQFI. DNA of the CDR3: TGCGCCAGCAGCCTTGCCGGGACTAGGAGTTACAATGAGCAGTTCATC. This sequence joins TRBV5-1 and TRBJ2-1; 8 bases map to TRBD2. CDR1 is SGHRS, CDR2 YFSETQ, per germline. The length of the CDR3 is 16 residues. V lost 4 bases to trimming and J lost 4 bases; unmatched junction nucleotides: 10.

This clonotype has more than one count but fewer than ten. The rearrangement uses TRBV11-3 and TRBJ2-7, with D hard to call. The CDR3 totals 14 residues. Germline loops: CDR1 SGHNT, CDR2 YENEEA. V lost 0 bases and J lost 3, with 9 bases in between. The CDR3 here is CASSLEAGRYEQYF. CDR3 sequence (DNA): TGTGCCAGCAGCTTAGAGGCAGGTCGCTACGAGCAGTACTTC.

The CDR3 DNA reads TGTGCCAGCAGTTCACTCGGCCCAGGGGTAGGCGAGACCCAGTACTTC. As protein: CASSSLGPGVGETQYF. The genes are TRBV6-5 and TRBJ2-5; tentatively, D is TRBD1 (6 bases). The CDR3 covers 16 residues. The germline V gene encodes CDR1 MNHEY and CDR2 SVGAGI. V lost 4 bases to trimming and J lost 5 bases, with 20 bases between them.

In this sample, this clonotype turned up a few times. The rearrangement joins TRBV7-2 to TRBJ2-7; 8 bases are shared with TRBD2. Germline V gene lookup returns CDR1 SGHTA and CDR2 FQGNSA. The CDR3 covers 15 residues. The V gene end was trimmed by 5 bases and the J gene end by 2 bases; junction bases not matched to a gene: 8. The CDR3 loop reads CASSGVAGTTYEQYF. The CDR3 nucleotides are TGTGCCAGCAGCGGGGTAGCGGGGACTACCTACGAGCAGTACTTC.

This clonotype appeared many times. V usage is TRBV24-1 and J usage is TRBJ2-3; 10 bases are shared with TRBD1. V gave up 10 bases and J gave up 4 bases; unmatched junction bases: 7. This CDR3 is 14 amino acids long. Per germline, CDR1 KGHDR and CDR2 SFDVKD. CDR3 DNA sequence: TGTGCCACATCCGGGACAGGGGTAGCAGATACGCAGTATTTT. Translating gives CATSGTGVADTQYF.

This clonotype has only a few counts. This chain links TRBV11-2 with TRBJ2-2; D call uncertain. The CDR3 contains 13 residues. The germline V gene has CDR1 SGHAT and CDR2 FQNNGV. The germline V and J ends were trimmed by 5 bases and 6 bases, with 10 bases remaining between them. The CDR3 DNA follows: TGTGCCAGCAGCCCGGATGGGCCCGGGGAGCTGTTTTTT. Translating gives CASSPDGPGELFF. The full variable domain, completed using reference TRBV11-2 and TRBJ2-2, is EAGVAQSPRYKIIEKRQSVAFWCNPISGHATLYWYQQILGQGPKLLIQFQNNGVVDDSQLPKDRFSAERLKGVDSTLKIQPAKLEDSAVYLCASSPDGPGELFFGEGSRLTVL.

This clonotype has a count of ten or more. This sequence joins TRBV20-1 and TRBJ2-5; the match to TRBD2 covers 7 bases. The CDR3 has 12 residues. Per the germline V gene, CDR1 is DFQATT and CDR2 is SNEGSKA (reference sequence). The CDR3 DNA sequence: TGCGTGCAGCAGCGGGATGCAGAGACCCAGTACTTC. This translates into CVQQRDAETQYF.

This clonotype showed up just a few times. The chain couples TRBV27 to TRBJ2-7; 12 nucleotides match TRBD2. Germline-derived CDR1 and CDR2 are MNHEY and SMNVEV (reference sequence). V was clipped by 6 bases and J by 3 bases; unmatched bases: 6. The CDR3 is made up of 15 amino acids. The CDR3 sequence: CASSPRLAGVYEQYF. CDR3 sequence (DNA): TGTGCCAGCAGCCCTAGACTAGCGGGAGTCTACGAGCAGTACTTC.